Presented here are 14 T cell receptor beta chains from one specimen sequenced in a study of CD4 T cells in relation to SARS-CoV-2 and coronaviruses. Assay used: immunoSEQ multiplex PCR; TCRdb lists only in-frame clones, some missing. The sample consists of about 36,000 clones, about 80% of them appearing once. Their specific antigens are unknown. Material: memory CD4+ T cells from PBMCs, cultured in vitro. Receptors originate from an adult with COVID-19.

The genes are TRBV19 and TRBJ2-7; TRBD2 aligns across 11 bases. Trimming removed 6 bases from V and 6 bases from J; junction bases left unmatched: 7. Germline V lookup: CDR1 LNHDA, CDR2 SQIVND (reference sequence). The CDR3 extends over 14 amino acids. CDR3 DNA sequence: TGTGCCAGTAGCACCGGGACTAGCGGACGCGAGCAGTACTTC. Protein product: CASSTGTSGREQYF.

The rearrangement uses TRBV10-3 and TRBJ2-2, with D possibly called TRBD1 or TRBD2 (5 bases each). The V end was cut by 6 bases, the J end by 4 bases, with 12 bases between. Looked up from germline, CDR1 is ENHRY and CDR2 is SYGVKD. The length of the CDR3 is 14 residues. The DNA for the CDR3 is TGTGCCATCAGAGAGGGACCGGGCACCGGGGAGCTGTTTTTT. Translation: CAIREGPGTGELFF.

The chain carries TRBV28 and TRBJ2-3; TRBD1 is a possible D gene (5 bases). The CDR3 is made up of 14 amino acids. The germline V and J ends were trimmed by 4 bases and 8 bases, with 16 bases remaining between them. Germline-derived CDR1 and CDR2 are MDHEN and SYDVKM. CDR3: CASSSPGEQVTQYF. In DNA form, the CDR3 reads TGTGCCAGCAGTTCTCCGGGCGAACAGGTTACGCAGTATTTT.

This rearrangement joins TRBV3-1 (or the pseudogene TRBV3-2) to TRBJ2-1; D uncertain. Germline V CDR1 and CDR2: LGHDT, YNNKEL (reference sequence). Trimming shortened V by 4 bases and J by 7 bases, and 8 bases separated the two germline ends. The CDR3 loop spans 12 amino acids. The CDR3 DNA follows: TGTGCCAGCAGCCCCGGGTGGAATGAGCAGTTCTTC. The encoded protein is CASSPGWNEQFF.

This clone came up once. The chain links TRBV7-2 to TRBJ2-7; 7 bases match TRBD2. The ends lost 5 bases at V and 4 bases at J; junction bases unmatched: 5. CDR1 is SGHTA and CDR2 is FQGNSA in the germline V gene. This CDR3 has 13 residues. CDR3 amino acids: CASSPLGGYEQYF. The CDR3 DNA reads TGTGCCAGCAGCCCCCTGGGGGGGTACGAGCAGTACTTC.

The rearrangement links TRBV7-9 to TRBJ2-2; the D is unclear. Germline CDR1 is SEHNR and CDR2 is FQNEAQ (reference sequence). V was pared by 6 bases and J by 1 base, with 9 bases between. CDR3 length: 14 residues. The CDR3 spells CASRDGWNTGELFF. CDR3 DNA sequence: TGTGCCAGCAGGGACGGATGGAACACCGGGGAGCTGTTTTTT.

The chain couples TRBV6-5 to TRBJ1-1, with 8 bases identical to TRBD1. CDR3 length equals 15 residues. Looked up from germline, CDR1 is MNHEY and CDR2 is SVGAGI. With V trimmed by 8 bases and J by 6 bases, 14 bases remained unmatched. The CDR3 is CASGAGGATFAEAFF. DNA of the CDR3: TGTGCCAGCGGCGCAGGGGGCGCAACTTTTGCTGAAGCTTTCTTT.

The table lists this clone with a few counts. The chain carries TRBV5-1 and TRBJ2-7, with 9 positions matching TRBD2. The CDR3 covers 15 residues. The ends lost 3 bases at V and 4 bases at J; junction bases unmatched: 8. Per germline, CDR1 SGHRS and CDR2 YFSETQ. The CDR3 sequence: CASSWVGTSTYEQYF. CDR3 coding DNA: TGCGCCAGCAGCTGGGTCGGGACTAGCACGTACGAGCAGTACTTC.

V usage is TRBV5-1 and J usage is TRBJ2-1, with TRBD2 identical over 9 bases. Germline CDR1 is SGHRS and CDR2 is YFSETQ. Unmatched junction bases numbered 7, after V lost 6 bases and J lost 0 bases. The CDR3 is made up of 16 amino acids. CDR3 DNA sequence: TGCGCCAGCACTCTTAGCGGGGGCAGCTCCTACAATGAGCAGTTCTTC. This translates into CASTLSGGSSYNEQFF. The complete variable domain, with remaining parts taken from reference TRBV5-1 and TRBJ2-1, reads KAGVTQTPRYLIKTRGQQVTLSCSPISGHRSVSWYQQTPGQGLQFLFEYFSETQRNKGNFPGRFSGRQFSNSRSEMNVSTLELGDSALYLCASTLSGGSSYNEQFFGPGTRLTVL.

The CDR3 reads CASSQDRDPVGNEQFF. Here the CDR3 DNA reads TGCGCCAGCAGCCAAGATCGGGACCCGGTAGGGAATGAGCAGTTCTTC. The V gene is TRBV4-1, the J gene TRBJ2-1; D tentatively fits TRBD1 or TRBD2 (5 bases each). There are 16 residues in the CDR3. The ends were cut back, 0 bases at V and 7 bases at J, with 16 bases in the middle. Germline V gene data show CDR1 as MGHRA and CDR2 as YSYEKL.

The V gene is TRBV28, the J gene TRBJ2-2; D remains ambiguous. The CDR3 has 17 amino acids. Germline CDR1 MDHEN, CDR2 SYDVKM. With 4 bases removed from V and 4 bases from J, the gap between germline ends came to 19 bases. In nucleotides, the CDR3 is TGTGCCAGCAGTTCCCAGGTGGGGTCCCAAGGCACCGGGGAGCTGTTTTTT. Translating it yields CASSSQVGSQGTGELFF. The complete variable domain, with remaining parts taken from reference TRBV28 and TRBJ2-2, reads DVKVTQSSRYLVKRTGEKVFLECVQDMDHENMFWYRQDPGLGLRLIYFSYDVKMKEKGDIPEGYSVSREKKERFSLILESASTNQTSMYLCASSSQVGSQGTGELFFGEGSRLTVL.

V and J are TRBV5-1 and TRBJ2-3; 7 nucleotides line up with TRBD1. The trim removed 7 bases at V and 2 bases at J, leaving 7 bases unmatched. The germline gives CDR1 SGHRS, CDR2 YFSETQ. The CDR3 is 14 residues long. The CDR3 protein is CASSLGTDTDTQYF. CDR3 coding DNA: TGCGCCAGCTCCCTGGGGACAGACACAGATACGCAGTATTTT. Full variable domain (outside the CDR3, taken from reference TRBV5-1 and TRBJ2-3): KAGVTQTPRYLIKTRGQQVTLSCSPISGHRSVSWYQQTPGQGLQFLFEYFSETQRNKGNFPGRFSGRQFSNSRSEMNVSTLELGDSALYLCASSLGTDTDTQYFGPGTRLTVL.

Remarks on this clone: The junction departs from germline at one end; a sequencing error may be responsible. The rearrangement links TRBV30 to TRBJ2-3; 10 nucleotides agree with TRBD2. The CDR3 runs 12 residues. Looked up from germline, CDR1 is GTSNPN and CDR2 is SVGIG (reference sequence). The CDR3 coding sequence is TGTGCCTGGATTAGGGCTAGCGGGAGACTGTGTTTT. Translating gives CAWIRASGRLCF.

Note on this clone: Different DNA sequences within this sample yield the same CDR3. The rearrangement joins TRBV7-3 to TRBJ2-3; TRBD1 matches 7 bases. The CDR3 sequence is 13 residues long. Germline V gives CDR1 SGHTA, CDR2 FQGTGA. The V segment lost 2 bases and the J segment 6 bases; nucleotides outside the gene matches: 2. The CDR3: CASSLEGADTQYF. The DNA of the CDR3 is TGTGCCAGCAGCTTAGAGGGGGCGGATACGCAGTATTTT.